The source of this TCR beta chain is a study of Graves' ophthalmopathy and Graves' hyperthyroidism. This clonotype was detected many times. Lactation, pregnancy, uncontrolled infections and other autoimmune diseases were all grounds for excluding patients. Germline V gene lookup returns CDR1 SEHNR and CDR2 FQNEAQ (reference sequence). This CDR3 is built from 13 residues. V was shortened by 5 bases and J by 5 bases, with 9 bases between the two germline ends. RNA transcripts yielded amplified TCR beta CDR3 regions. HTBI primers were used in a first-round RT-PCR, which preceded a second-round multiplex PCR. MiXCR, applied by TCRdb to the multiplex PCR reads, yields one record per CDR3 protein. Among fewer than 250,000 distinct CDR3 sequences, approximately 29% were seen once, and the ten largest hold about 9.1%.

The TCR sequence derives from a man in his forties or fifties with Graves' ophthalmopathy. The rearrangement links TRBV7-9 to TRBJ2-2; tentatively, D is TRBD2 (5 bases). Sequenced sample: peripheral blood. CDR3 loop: CASSRTSTGELFF. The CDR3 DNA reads TGTGCCAGCAGCCGTACTAGTACCGGGGAGCTGTTTTTT.